What follows are 2 T cell receptor beta chains derived from one specimen sequenced in a study of glioma-infiltrating T cells. TCR alpha and beta CDR3 regions were amplified from RNA using iRepertoire nested multiplex PCR. TCRdb processed the multiplex PCR reads anew with MiXCR; each CDR3 protein has one entry. The sample records under 200,000 distinct CDR3 sequences, under 55% being singletons. Sequencing was performed on glioma tissue, nonneoplastic brain tissue, or PBMCs (not recorded which). These receptors all come from a human donor with low-grade glioma or glioblastoma, undergoing nonglioma brain surgery, or in good health (not recorded which).

This clonotype appeared a few times. The V gene is TRBV29-1, the J gene TRBJ2-1; D gene ambiguous. Germline loops: CDR1 SQVTM, CDR2 ANQGSEA. CDR3 length: 13 amino acids. The germline V and J ends were trimmed by 7 bases and 8 bases, with 18 bases remaining between them. The CDR3 DNA follows: TGCAGCGCGTCTCTAGGAATGAGCTATGAGCAGTTCTTC. Its translation: CSASLGMSYEQFF.

Notes on this clonotype: A much larger clone is a single base away; this may be a read error. This sequence joins TRBV29-1 and TRBJ2-5; no reliable D call. Germline values: CDR1 SQVTM, CDR2 ANQGSEA. V was cut by 4 bases and J by 7 bases, with 7 bases left in between. The CDR3 is 10 residues long. The CDR3 sequence is CSVGEGTQYF. The CDR3 DNA sequence: TGCAGCGTTGGGGAAGGGACCCAGTACTTC.